A single sample is the source of the 29 T cell receptor beta chains below, sequenced in a study of cytomegalovirus exposure and HLA in healthy donors. Primers for the PCR totalled 60 Vbeta and 13 Jbeta. Data came from immunoSEQ multiplex PCR; TCRdb stores just in-frame clones and leaves some out. The table shows 110,000 to 150,000 clones, with approximately 79% occurring only once. The specimen sequenced was PBMCs. The receptors here all came from a man between 18 and 35 years old in good health and CMV-seronegative.

The chain recombines TRBV5-8 with TRBJ2-7, with 8 bases matching TRBD1. Trimming removed 5 bases from V and 4 bases from J; junction bases left unmatched: 11. This CDR3 spans 15 amino acids. From germline, CDR1 is SGHTS and CDR2 YDEGEE. The CDR3 DNA reads as TGTGCCAGCAGGTTTACTCGACAGGGGAGGTACGAGCAGTACTTC. It is translated as CASRFTRQGRYEQYF.

The count of this clone is one. This chain links TRBV15 with TRBJ1-5; D might be TRBD1 (6 bases). The CDR3 length is 15 residues. Trimming stripped 0 bases from V and 7 bases from J, with 13 bases between. Looked up from germline, CDR1 is LNHNV and CDR2 is YYDKDF (reference sequence). The DNA of the CDR3 is TGTGCCACCAGCAGAGATTCAGGGGTTGGGCAGCCCCAGCATTTT. It codes for CATSRDSGVGQPQHF.

The chain has TRBV30 and TRBJ2-1, with a tentative D call TRBD2 (5 bases). The germline V gene has CDR1 GTSNPN and CDR2 SVGIG (reference sequence). Trimming removed 0 bases at V and 2 bases at J, with 11 bases between. There are 15 residues in the CDR3. CDR3: CAWSVLGATYNEQFF. CDR3 sequence (DNA): TGTGCCTGGAGTGTACTGGGAGCCACCTACAATGAGCAGTTCTTC.

V is TRBV9 and J is TRBJ2-3, with 13 bases that match TRBD2. The germline V gene has CDR1 SGDLS and CDR2 YYNGEE. The trim removed 3 bases at V and 0 bases at J, leaving 7 bases unmatched. The CDR3 consists of 18 residues. CDR3 in amino acids: CASSGPGLAGISTDTQYF. Written as DNA, the CDR3 is TGTGCCAGCAGCGGGCCGGGACTAGCGGGAATTAGCACAGATACGCAGTATTTT.

In this sample, this clone turned up a few times. V usage is TRBV9 and J usage is TRBJ1-1; perhaps TRBD1 as D (5 bases). Germline values: CDR1 SGDLS, CDR2 YYNGEE. The length of the CDR3 is 14 residues. Deletions cut 4 bases from V and 5 bases from J, with 15 bases between. The CDR3 DNA reads as TGTGCCAGCAGCCCCCGTCAGGGTCAGACTGAAGCTTTCTTT. Its protein is CASSPRQGQTEAFF.

This chain uses TRBV5-1 with TRBJ1-1, with unresolved D. Deletions cut 6 bases from V and 5 bases from J, with 20 bases between. The CDR3 extends over 15 amino acids. Germline V lookup: CDR1 SGHRS, CDR2 YFSETQ. CDR3 region: CASTRGVGMGTEAFF. The CDR3 DNA reads TGCGCCAGCACCCGCGGGGTCGGGATGGGGACTGAAGCTTTCTTT.

In its sample, this clone was seen a few times. The chain recombines TRBV5-1 with TRBJ1-1, with TRBD1 identical over 8 bases. V lost 7 bases, J lost 3 bases, and 8 bases stayed unmatched. This CDR3 comprises 14 residues. Germline V gene data show CDR1 as SGHRS and CDR2 as YFSETQ. The CDR3 DNA reads as TGCGCCAGCGGGACAGGCACGCCGGACACTGAAGCTTTCTTT. Residues: CASGTGTPDTEAFF.

This rearrangement joins TRBV2 to TRBJ2-3, with TRBD1 as a possible D gene (5 bases). Deletions cut 8 bases from V and 3 bases from J, with 21 bases between. This CDR3 spans 16 amino acids. Per germline, CDR1 SNHLY and CDR2 FYNNEI. The CDR3 loop reads CASLSGASRGTDTQYF. CDR3 DNA sequence: TGTGCCAGCCTAAGTGGGGCCTCTAGGGGAACAGATACGCAGTATTTT. The full variable domain, completed using reference TRBV2 and TRBJ2-3, is EPEVTQTPSHQVTQMGQEVILRCVPISNHLYFYWYRQILGQKVEFLVSFYNNEISEKSEIFDDQFSVERPDGSNFTLKIRSTKLEDSAMYFCASLSGASRGTDTQYFGPGTRLTVL.

The chain has TRBV28 and TRBJ2-5, with D unresolved. The CDR3 sequence is 13 residues long. The V and J ends lost 0 bases and 2 bases respectively, with 4 bases between them. CDR1 and CDR2 from the germline V gene are MDHEN and SYDVKM. The CDR3 DNA follows: TGTGCCAGCAGTTTATGGCAGCAAGAGACCCAGTACTTC. It specifies CASSLWQQETQYF.

Only a few counts were recorded for this clone. This chain uses TRBV5-1 with TRBJ1-3; weak D call: TRBD1 (5 bases). Trimming removed 0 bases at V and 0 bases at J, with 10 bases between. The CDR3 has 16 residues. Germline lookup yields CDR1 SGHRS and CDR2 YFSETQ. CDR3 coding DNA: TGCGCCAGCAGCTTGGTGGGACTCAACTCTGGAAACACCATATATTTT. Protein: CASSLVGLNSGNTIYF.

The chain couples TRBV5-6 to TRBJ2-3; 7 bases match TRBD2. Losses at the gene ends were 4 bases for V and 6 bases for J; bases not matched to a gene: 5. The germline V gene encodes CDR1 SGHDT and CDR2 YYEEEE. There are 13 residues in the CDR3. CDR3 region: CASSLFGGDTQYF. The CDR3, as DNA: TGTGCCAGCAGCCTGTTCGGGGGGGATACGCAGTATTTT.

The chain couples TRBV7-6 to TRBJ2-3; 11 nucleotides agree with TRBD2. V dropped 5 bases and J dropped 2; count of bases not matched to a gene: 9. Per germline, CDR1 SGHVS and CDR2 FNYEAQ. The CDR3 spans 17 residues. As DNA, the CDR3 is TGTGCCAGCAGCCCTAGACTAGCGGGGACCTTCACAGATACGCAGTATTTT. It specifies CASSPRLAGTFTDTQYF.

The genes are TRBV29-1 and TRBJ2-6; 12 nucleotides line up with TRBD1. Trimming took 4 bases from V and 3 from J; bases not matched to a gene: 7. Looked up from germline, CDR1 is SQVTM and CDR2 is ANQGSEA. CDR3 length: 17 amino acids. The CDR3, as DNA: TGCAGCGTTGGGGGGGGACAGGGGGCGTTTGGGGCCAACGTCCTGACTTTC. It yields the protein CSVGGGQGAFGANVLTF. Complete variable domain (other parts from reference TRBV29-1 and TRBJ2-6): SAVISQKPSRDICQRGTSLTIQCQVDSQVTMMFWYRQQPGQSLTLIATANQGSEATYESGFVIDKFPISRPNLTFSTLTVSNMSPEDSSIYLCSVGGGQGAFGANVLTFGAGSRLTVL.

In its sample, this clone was seen a few times. This chain joins TRBV4-1 and TRBJ1-1; perhaps TRBD1 as D (5 bases). CDR3 length: 17 residues. The V end lost 8 bases, the J end lost 1 base, and 23 bases lay between the germline ends. Germline V gene sequence: CDR1 MGHRA, CDR2 YSYEKL. In DNA, the CDR3 is TGCGCCAGCGTACCCCAGGGAAAGTTAAGCGCGAACACTGAAGCTTTCTTT. This sequence encodes CASVPQGKLSANTEAFF.

The gene calls are TRBV30 and TRBJ2-5; D is ambiguous. Trimming stripped 0 bases from V and 4 bases from J, with 12 bases between. The CDR3 sequence is 14 residues long. Germline CDR1 reads GTSNPN; CDR2 reads SVGIG (reference sequence). DNA of the CDR3: TGTGCCTGGAGTGTACGACCAGGCCCAGAGACCCAGTACTTC. It is translated as CAWSVRPGPETQYF.

V usage is TRBV9 and J usage is TRBJ2-3; perhaps TRBD2 as D (6 bases). There are 16 residues in the CDR3. Germline-derived CDR1 and CDR2 are SGDLS and YYNGEE. Trimming pared 2 bases from V and 2 bases from J, leaving 15 bases between. The CDR3 loop reads CASSVGTGTFTDTQYF. CDR3 sequence (DNA): TGTGCCAGCAGCGTTGGGACCGGGACTTTCACAGATACGCAGTATTTT. Looking up the rest from reference TRBV9 and TRBJ2-3 gives the full variable domain: DSGVTQTPKHLITATGQRVTLRCSPRSGDLSVYWYQQSLDQGLQFLIQYYNGEERAKGNILERFSAQQFPDLHSELNLSSLELGDSALYFCASSVGTGTFTDTQYFGPGTRLTVL.

The chain employs TRBV2 and TRBJ2-3; TRBD2 is a possible D gene (6 bases). The V end lost 3 bases, the J end lost 0 bases, and 13 bases lay between the germline ends. The germline V gene has CDR1 SNHLY and CDR2 FYNNEI. This CDR3 contains 16 residues. Written as DNA, the CDR3 is TGTGCCAGCAGTGAGATCGCGGGGAGTAGCACAGATACGCAGTATTTT. It specifies CASSEIAGSSTDTQYF. Looking up the rest from reference TRBV2 and TRBJ2-3 gives the full variable domain: EPEVTQTPSHQVTQMGQEVILRCVPISNHLYFYWYRQILGQKVEFLVSFYNNEISEKSEIFDDQFSVERPDGSNFTLKIRSTKLEDSAMYFCASSEIAGSSTDTQYFGPGTRLTVL.

This chain joins TRBV30 and TRBJ1-3; D unclear. The CDR3 sequence is 13 residues long. V was pared by 2 bases and J by 1 base, with 6 bases between. Germline lookup yields CDR1 GTSNPN and CDR2 SVGIG (reference sequence). CDR3 coding DNA: TGTGCCTGGAGTTTCGGGTCTGGAAACACCATATATTTT. It translates to CAWSFGSGNTIYF.

The rearrangement uses TRBV7-2 and TRBJ1-3, with a tentative D call TRBD1 (6 bases). Trimming removed 3 bases from V and 0 bases from J, with 15 bases in between. The CDR3 totals 17 residues. Germline CDR1 is SGHTA and CDR2 is FQGNSA. The CDR3 DNA sequence: TGTGCCAGCAGCTTGACAGGAGTCGGTTCCTCTGGAAACACCATATATTTT. As protein: CASSLTGVGSSGNTIYF.

The rearrangement links TRBV15 to TRBJ2-7, with 7 bases fitting TRBD1. Germline CDR1 reads LNHNV; CDR2 reads YYDKDF (reference sequence). CDR3 length: 14 residues. J was trimmed by 1 base and V by 5 bases; bases with no gene match: 5. The CDR3: CATSPQGQSYEQYF. As DNA, the CDR3 is TGTGCCACCAGCCCCCAGGGACAGTCCTACGAGCAGTACTTC.

The V call is TRBV29-1, the J call TRBJ2-7; D is ambiguous. The CDR3 totals 11 residues. Trimming cost V 5 bases and J 1 base, with 6 bases left between them. Germline lookup yields CDR1 SQVTM and CDR2 ANQGSEA. CDR3 DNA sequence: TGCAGCGTTTCTAGGTCCTACGAGCAGTACTTC. It codes for CSVSRSYEQYF.

The chain couples TRBV5-5 to TRBJ1-3; D is unresolved. The V and J ends lost 3 bases and 4 bases respectively, with 14 bases between them. Per the germline V gene, CDR1 is SGHKS and CDR2 is YYEKEE (reference sequence). This CDR3 has 15 amino acids. CDR3 sequence (DNA): TGTGCCAGCAGCTCGTCGCTGAACTACGGAAACACCATATATTTT. As protein: CASSSSLNYGNTIYF.

The V gene is TRBV29-1, the J gene TRBJ2-5, with 8 bases identical to TRBD2. V shed 6 bases, J shed 5 bases, and the junction held 5 bases outside the gene matches. CDR3 length: 12 residues. Per the germline V gene, CDR1 is SQVTM and CDR2 is ANQGSEA. CDR3 sequence: CSVGLVIETQYF. CDR3 bases: TGCAGCGTGGGACTAGTCATCGAGACCCAGTACTTC.

The genes are TRBV11-3 and TRBJ1-6, with 11 bases fitting TRBD1. CDR3 size: 15 residues. Germline loops: CDR1 SGHNT, CDR2 YENEEA. Losses at the gene ends were 4 bases for V and 7 bases for J; bases not matched to a gene: 3. CDR3 in DNA: TGTGCCAGCAGCTCGGGACAGGGGGTCAATTCACCCCTCCACTTT. It codes for CASSSGQGVNSPLHF.

The chain couples TRBV7-9 to TRBJ1-1; no definite D call. This CDR3 is 11 amino acids long. Germline CDR1 reads SEHNR; CDR2 reads FQNEAQ (reference sequence). The V gene lost 5 bases and the J gene lost 7 bases, with 8 bases spanning the gap. DNA of the CDR3: TGTGCCAGCAGCCTACTCGGTGAAGCTTTCTTT. This translates into CASSLLGEAFF.

The rearrangement joins TRBV6-1 to TRBJ2-5, with D possibly matching TRBD1 (6 bases). Trimming removed 10 bases from V and 11 bases from J, with 26 bases in between. The germline gives CDR1 MNHNS, CDR2 SASEGT. The CDR3 is 14 residues long. CDR3 residues: CAIPRRDTYGEQYF. In nucleotides, the CDR3 is TGTGCCATTCCTCGTCGGGACACCTATGGTGAGCAGTACTTC.

The rearrangement joins TRBV14 to TRBJ2-7; D gene ambiguous. Germline loops: CDR1 SGHDN, CDR2 FVKESK. The CDR3 loop spans 11 amino acids. V dropped 0 bases and J dropped 10 bases, with 7 bases sitting between them. Here the CDR3 DNA reads TGTGCCAGCAGCCAAGAACGGGTTCAGTACTTC. Its protein product is CASSQERVQYF.

The chain links TRBV10-3 to TRBJ2-1; D may be TRBD1 (6 bases). Looked up from germline, CDR1 is ENHRY and CDR2 is SYGVKD. This CDR3 spans 14 amino acids. Trimming stripped 7 bases from V and 2 bases from J, with 12 bases between. The CDR3 bases are TGTGCCATCAAACCAGGGGAAACCTACAATGAGCAGTTCTTC. This encodes CAIKPGETYNEQFF.

This clone was detected once. The V gene is TRBV19, the J gene TRBJ2-3; TRBD2 aligns across 15 bases. The germline CDR1 and CDR2 sequences are LNHDA and SQIVND (reference sequence). J gave up 1 base and V 9 bases, and 14 bases lay outside the gene matches. The CDR3 extends over 19 amino acids. As DNA, the CDR3 is TGTGCCAGCAGCCCCGCACCTTGGACTAGCGGGGGGGGCACAGATACGCAGTATTTT. Translation gives CASSPAPWTSGGGTDTQYF.